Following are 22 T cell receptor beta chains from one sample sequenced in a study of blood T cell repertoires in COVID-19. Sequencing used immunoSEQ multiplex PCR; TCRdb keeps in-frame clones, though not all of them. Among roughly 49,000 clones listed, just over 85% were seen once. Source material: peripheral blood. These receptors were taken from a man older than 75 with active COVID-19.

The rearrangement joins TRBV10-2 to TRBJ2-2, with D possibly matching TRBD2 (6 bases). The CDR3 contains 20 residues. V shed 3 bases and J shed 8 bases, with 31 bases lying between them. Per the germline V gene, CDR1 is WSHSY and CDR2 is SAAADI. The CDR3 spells CASSDSGLYTLTTGLGELFF. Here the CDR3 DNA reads TGCGCCAGCAGTGATTCGGGACTCTACACTTTGACCACCGGACTGGGGGAGCTGTTTTTT.

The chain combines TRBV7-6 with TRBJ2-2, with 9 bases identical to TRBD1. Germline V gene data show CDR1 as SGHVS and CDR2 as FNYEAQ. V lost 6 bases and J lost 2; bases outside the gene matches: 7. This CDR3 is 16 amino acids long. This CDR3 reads CASSPPGQGNTGELFF. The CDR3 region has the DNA TGTGCCAGCAGTCCACCGGGACAGGGAAACACCGGGGAGCTGTTTTTT.

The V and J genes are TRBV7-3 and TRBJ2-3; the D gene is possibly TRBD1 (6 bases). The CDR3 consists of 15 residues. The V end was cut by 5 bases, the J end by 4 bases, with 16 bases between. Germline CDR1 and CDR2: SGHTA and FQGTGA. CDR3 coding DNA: TGTGCCAGCAGCCCCAACAGGGCTGGAGCAGATACGCAGTATTTT. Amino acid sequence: CASSPNRAGADTQYF.

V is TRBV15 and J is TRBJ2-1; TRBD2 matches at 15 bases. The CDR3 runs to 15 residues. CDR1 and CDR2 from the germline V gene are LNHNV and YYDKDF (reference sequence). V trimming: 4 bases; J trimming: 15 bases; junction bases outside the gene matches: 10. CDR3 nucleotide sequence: TGTGCCACCAGCAAGGGGACTAGCGGGAGGAACGGTGCGTTCTTC. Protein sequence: CATSKGTSGRNGAFF.

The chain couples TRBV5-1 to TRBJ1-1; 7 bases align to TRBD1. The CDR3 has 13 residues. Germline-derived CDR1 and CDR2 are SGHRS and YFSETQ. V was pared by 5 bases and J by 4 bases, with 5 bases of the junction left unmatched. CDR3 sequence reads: CASSSGGGTEAFF. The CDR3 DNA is TGCGCCAGCAGTTCAGGGGGAGGCACTGAAGCTTTCTTT.

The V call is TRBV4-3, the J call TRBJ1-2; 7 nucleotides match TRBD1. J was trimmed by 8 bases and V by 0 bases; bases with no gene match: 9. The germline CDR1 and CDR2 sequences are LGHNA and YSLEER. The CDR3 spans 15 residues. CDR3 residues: CASSQENRGGGGYTF. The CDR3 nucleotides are TGCGCCAGCAGCCAAGAAAACAGGGGCGGTGGGGGCTACACCTTC.

CDR3 DNA: TGCGCCAGCAGTTTCGCGGGCGGGGAGCAGTACTTC. This encodes CASSFAGGEQYF. The chain combines TRBV10-2 with TRBJ2-7; maybe TRBD2 (5 bases). Germline V gives CDR1 WSHSY, CDR2 SAAADI. Trimming stripped 5 bases from V and 7 bases from J, with 12 bases between. The CDR3 has 12 residues.

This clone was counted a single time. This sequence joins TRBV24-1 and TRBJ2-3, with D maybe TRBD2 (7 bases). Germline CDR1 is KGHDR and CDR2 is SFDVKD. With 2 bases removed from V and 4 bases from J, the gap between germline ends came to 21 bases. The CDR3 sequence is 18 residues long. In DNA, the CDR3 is TGTGCCACCAGTGATTCGCGAGGGGGGGCTAGCCCCCCAGATACGCAGTATTTT. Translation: CATSDSRGGASPPDTQYF.

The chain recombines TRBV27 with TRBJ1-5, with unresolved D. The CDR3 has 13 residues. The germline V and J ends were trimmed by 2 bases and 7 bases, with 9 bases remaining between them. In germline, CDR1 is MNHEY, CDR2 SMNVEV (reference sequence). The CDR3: CASSLIESQPQHF. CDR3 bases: TGTGCCAGCAGTTTAATTGAGAGCCAGCCCCAGCATTTT.

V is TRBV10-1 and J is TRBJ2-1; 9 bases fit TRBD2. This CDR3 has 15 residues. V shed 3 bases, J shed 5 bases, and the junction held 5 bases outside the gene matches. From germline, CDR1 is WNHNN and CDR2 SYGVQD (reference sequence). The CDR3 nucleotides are TGCGCCAGCAGTGAAAGGGGACTAGCAGACAATGAGCAGTTCTTC. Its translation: CASSERGLADNEQFF.

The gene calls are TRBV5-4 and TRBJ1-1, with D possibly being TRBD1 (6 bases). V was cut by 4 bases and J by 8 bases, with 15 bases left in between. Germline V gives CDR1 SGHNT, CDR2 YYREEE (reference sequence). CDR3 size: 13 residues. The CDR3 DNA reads TGTGCCAGCAGCGTCAATACCGACAGGGAAGCTTTCTTT. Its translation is CASSVNTDREAFF. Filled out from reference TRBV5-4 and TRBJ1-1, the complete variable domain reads ETGVTQSPTHLIKTRGQQVTLRCSSQSGHNTVSWYQQALGQGPQFIFQYYREEENGRGNFPPRFSGLQFPNYSSELNVNALELDDSALYLCASSVNTDREAFFGQGTRLTVV.

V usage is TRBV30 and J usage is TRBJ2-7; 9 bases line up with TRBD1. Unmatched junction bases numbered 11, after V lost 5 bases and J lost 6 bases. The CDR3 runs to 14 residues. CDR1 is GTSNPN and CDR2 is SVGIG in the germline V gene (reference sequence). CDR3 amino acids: CAWAPGTGLVEQYF. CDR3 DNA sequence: TGTGCCTGGGCCCCCGGGACAGGGTTGGTCGAGCAGTACTTC.

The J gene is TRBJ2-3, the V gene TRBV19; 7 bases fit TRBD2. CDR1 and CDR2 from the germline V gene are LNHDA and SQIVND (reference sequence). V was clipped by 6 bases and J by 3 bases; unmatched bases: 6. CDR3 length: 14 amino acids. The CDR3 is CASRGQGGTDTQYF. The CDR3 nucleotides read TGTGCCAGTAGGGGCCAGGGAGGGACAGATACGCAGTATTTT.

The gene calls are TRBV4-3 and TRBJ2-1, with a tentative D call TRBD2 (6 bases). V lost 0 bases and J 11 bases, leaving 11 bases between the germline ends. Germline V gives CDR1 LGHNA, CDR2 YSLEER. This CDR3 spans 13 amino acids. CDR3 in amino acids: CASSQDTGVKQFF. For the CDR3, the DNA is TGCGCCAGCAGCCAAGATACGGGAGTTAAGCAGTTCTTC.

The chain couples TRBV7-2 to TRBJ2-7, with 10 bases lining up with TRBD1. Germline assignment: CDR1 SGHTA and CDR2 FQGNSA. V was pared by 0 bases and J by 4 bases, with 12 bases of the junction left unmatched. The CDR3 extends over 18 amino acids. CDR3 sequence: CASSLAASRDRGPYEQYF. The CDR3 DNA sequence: TGTGCCAGCAGCTTAGCTGCATCCCGGGACAGGGGTCCATACGAGCAGTACTTC.

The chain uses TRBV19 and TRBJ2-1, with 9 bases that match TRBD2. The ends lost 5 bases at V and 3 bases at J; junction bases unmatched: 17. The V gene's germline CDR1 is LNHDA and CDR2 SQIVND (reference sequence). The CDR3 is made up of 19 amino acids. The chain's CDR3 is CASSLRHSSGNDYYNEQFF. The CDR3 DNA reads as TGTGCCAGTAGTTTGAGACATTCTAGCGGGAATGATTACTACAATGAGCAGTTCTTC.

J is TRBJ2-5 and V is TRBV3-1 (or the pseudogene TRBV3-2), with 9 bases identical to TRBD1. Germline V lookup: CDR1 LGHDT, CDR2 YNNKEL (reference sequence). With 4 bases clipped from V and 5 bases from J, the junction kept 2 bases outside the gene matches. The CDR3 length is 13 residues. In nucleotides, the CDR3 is TGTGCCAGCAGCCTGACAGGGGGGGAGACCCAGTACTTC. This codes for CASSLTGGETQYF.

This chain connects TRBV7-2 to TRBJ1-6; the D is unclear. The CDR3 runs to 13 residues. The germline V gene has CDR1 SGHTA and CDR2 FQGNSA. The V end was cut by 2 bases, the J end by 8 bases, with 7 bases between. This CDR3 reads CASSLIADSPLHF. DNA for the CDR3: TGTGCCAGCAGCTTAATCGCGGATTCACCCCTCCACTTT.

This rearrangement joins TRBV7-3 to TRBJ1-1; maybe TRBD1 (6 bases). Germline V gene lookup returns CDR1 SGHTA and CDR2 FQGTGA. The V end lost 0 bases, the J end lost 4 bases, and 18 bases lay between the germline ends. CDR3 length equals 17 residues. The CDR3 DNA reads TGTGCCAGCAGCTTAACGGGGGCAGGGATCGACCTCACTGAAGCTTTCTTT. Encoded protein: CASSLTGAGIDLTEAFF.

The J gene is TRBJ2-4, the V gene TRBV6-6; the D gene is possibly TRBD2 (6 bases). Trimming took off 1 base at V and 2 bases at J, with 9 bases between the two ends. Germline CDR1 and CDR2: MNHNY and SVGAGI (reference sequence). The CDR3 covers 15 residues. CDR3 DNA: TGTGCCAGCAGTTACTTGGGGACTCCCAAAAACATTCAGTACTTC. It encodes CASSYLGTPKNIQYF.

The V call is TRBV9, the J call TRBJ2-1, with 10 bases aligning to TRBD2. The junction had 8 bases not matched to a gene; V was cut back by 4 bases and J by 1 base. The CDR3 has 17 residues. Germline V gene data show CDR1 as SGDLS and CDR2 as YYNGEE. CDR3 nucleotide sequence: TGTGCCAGCAGCCCCGAAAGGACTAGCGGTTCCTACAATGAGCAGTTCTTC. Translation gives CASSPERTSGSYNEQFF.

CDR3 coding DNA: TGCGCCAGCAGCTTGGAATGGGGAGGTACCTACGAGCAGTACTTC. It yields the protein CASSLEWGGTYEQYF. The chain combines TRBV5-1 with TRBJ2-7; D perhaps matches TRBD2 (6 bases). Trimming left V 0 bases short and J 2 bases short, with 12 bases between. This CDR3 comprises 15 residues. CDR1 and CDR2 from the germline V gene are SGHRS and YFSETQ. Filled out from reference TRBV5-1 and TRBJ2-7, the complete variable domain reads KAGVTQTPRYLIKTRGQQVTLSCSPISGHRSVSWYQQTPGQGLQFLFEYFSETQRNKGNFPGRFSGRQFSNSRSEMNVSTLELGDSALYLCASSLEWGGTYEQYFGPGTRLTVT.